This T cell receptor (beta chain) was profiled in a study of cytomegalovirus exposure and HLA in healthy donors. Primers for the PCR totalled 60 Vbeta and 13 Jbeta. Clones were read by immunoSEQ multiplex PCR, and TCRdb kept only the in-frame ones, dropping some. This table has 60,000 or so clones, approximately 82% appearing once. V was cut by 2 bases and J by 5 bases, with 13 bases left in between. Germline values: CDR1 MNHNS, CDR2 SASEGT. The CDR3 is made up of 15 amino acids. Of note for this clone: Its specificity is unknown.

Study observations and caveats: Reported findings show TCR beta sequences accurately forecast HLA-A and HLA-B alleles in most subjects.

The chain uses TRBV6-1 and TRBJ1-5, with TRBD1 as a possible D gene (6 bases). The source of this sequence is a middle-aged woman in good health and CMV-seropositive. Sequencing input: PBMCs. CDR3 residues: CASSERTASDQPQHF. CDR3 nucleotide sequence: TGTGCCAGCAGTGAAAGGACAGCCTCGGATCAGCCCCAGCATTTT.